Following are 8 T cell receptor beta chains from one sample sequenced in a study of T cell responses to AZD1222 COVID-19 vaccine. This table comes from immunoSEQ multiplex PCR, and its TCRdb copy is limited to in-frame clones, with some not included. The sample contains about 140,000 clones, 80% to 90% of which appear only once. Here the sequenced sample was peripheral blood, taken on day 0 of AZD1222 vaccination. All receptors come from an adult in good health.

The CDR3 region has the DNA TGCGCCAGCAGCCAGCAAGGACAGGGCAACACCGGGGAGCTGTTTTTT. It translates to CASSQQGQGNTGELFF. The chain uses TRBV4-3 and TRBJ2-2; 8 bases fit TRBD1. The CDR3 has 16 amino acids. Germline values: CDR1 LGHNA, CDR2 YSLEER. V shed 3 bases and J 2 bases; nucleotides not matched to a gene: 5.

This chain links TRBV3-1 (or the pseudogene TRBV3-2) with TRBJ2-1, with 14 nucleotides matching TRBD2. CDR3 length equals 17 residues. V lost 3 bases, J lost 15 bases, and 16 bases stayed unmatched. Germline V gene data show CDR1 as LGHDT and CDR2 as YNNKEL (reference sequence). The CDR3 reads CASSHLGGTSGRLQRFF. The CDR3 nucleotides read TGTGCCAGCAGCCACCTTGGTGGGACTAGCGGGAGACTACAGAGGTTCTTC.

The rearrangement uses TRBV25-1 and TRBJ1-2; D possibly corresponds to TRBD1 (5 bases). V lost 4 bases, J lost 8 bases, and 14 bases lay in between. Germline values: CDR1 MGHDK, CDR2 SYGVNS. The CDR3 has 13 amino acids. The CDR3 nucleotides read TGTGCCAGCAGTGTGCAGGGCCGGAGAGGCTACACCTTC. It encodes CASSVQGRRGYTF.

The chain's CDR3 is CASSSSGGVPPFSYNEQFF. CDR3 DNA sequence: TGTGCCAGCAGCTCTTCGGGGGGTGTACCTCCCTTCTCCTACAATGAGCAGTTCTTC. The J gene is TRBJ2-1, the V gene TRBV11-2; 7 bases fit TRBD2. Unmatched junction bases numbered 15, after V lost 4 bases and J lost 0 bases. The CDR3 is made up of 19 amino acids. From germline, CDR1 is SGHAT and CDR2 FQNNGV.

This sequence joins TRBV14 and TRBJ2-7, with D perhaps matching TRBD1 (6 bases). The length of the CDR3 is 12 residues. Germline CDR1 SGHDN, CDR2 FVKESK. V lost 4 bases, J lost 5 bases, and 9 bases lay in between. CDR3 region: CASSLRDNEQYF. The CDR3 bases are TGTGCCAGCAGCCTCCGGGACAACGAGCAGTACTTC. Full variable domain (outside the CDR3, taken from reference TRBV14 and TRBJ2-7): EAGVTQFPSHSVIEKGQTVTLRCDPISGHDNLYWYRRVMGKEIKFLLHFVKESKQDESGMPNNRFLAERTGGTYSTLKVQPAELEDSGVYFCASSLRDNEQYFGPGTRLTVT.

The V gene is TRBV18, the J gene TRBJ1-1, with D possibly being TRBD1 (5 bases). The CDR3 length is 14 residues. Germline V lookup: CDR1 KGHSH, CDR2 LQKENI. Trimming removed 3 bases from V and 1 base from J, with 9 bases in between. The CDR3 nucleotides are TGTGCCAGCTCACCCCAGACAGAGAACACTGAAGCTTTCTTT. Translating it yields CASSPQTENTEAFF.

The chain combines TRBV1 with TRBJ2-1; the listed D gene, TRBD2, was not tested against the DNA. TRBV1 is assigned pseudogene status. CDR3 length: 17 amino acids. CDR3 DNA sequence: TGCACCAGCAGCCAAGATTCCACTAGCGGGAGTTTTTGCGAGCAGTTCTTC. The encoded protein is CTSSQDSTSGSFCEQFF.

The rearrangement joins TRBV11-1 to TRBJ1-2, with TRBD1 as a possible D gene (5 bases). Trimming shortened V by 1 base and J by 4 bases, and 7 bases separated the two germline ends. Germline V gene lookup returns CDR1 SGHAT and CDR2 FQDESV (reference sequence). This CDR3 has 13 residues. The CDR3 reads CASSLVDSYGYTF. The CDR3 nucleotides read TGTGCCAGCAGCTTAGTAGACAGCTATGGCTACACCTTC.